The 2 T cell receptor beta chains presented below share a single source sample, sequenced in a study of cytomegalovirus exposure and HLA in healthy donors. In the PCR, 60 Vbeta and 13 Jbeta primers were used. Data came from immunoSEQ multiplex PCR; TCRdb stores just in-frame clones and leaves some out. The sample lists around 250,000 clones, around 81% seen once, with 8% in the top ten. Specimen: PBMCs. Every receptor here comes from a woman in her sixties or seventies in good health and CMV-seropositive.

V and J are TRBV28 and TRBJ1-2; TRBD1 matches 8 bases. V dropped 4 bases and J dropped 11; count of bases not matched to a gene: 21. Germline V gene data show CDR1 as MDHEN and CDR2 as SYDVKM. The CDR3 sequence is 17 residues long. The CDR3: CASSSYSRTGGGFWYTF. The CDR3 coding sequence is TGTGCCAGCAGTTCCTATAGTCGCACAGGGGGAGGTTTCTGGTACACCTTC.

The chain combines TRBV5-1 with TRBJ1-1, with a possible D match to TRBD1 (6 bases). This CDR3 contains 14 residues. CDR1 and CDR2 (germline): SGHRS, YFSETQ. Trimming stripped 3 bases from V and 1 base from J, with 10 bases between. CDR3 sequence reads: CASSYDRKNTEAFF. CDR3 bases: TGCGCCAGCAGCTATGACAGGAAGAACACTGAAGCTTTCTTT.